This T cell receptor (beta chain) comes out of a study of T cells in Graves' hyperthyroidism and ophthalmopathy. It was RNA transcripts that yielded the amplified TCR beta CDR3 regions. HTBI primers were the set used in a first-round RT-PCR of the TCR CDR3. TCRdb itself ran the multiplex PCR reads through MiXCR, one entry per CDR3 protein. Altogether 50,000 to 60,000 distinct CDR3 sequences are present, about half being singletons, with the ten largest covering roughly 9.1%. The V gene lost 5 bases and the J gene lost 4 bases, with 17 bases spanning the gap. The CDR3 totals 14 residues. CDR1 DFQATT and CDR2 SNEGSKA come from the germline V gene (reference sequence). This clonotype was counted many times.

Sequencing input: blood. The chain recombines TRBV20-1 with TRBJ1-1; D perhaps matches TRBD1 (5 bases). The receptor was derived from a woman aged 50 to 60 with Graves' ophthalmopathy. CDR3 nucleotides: TGCAGTGCTGCACGGACTGGGGGAGGCACTGAAGCTTTCTTT. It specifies CSAARTGGGTEAFF.